This T cell receptor (beta chain) was recovered during a study of high-grade serous ovarian cancer treatment subgroups. At the level of the study: On average, more than 14,000 reads and 7,000 to 8,500 unique TCR beta rearrangements were obtained per sample.

Germline V gene data show CDR1 as SEHNR and CDR2 as FQNEAQ (reference sequence). This CDR3 region has 13 residues. Trimming stripped 4 bases from V and 7 bases from J, with 14 bases between. Tumor tissue was taken before any definitive surgery or chemotherapy was given. As concerns this clone: Its target is unknown.

General study points: Tumors within one patient showed repertoire similarity of roughly 0.095 to 0.8. TCR relatedness rose with neoantigen level and trended with mutation load.

Here immunoSEQ multiplex PCR was the method, and the copy in TCRdb shows in-frame clones only, minus some. Of about 11,000 clones listed, 75% to 90% are singletons. The sequence was obtained from a human donor with high-grade serous ovarian cancer. V gene TRBV7-9 combines with J gene TRBJ2-7, with a tentative D call TRBD2 (6 bases). Sample: tumor tissue. CDR3 amino acids: CASSSSSGREQYF. CDR3 DNA: TGTGCCAGCAGCTCTTCGAGCGGGCGGGAGCAGTACTTC.